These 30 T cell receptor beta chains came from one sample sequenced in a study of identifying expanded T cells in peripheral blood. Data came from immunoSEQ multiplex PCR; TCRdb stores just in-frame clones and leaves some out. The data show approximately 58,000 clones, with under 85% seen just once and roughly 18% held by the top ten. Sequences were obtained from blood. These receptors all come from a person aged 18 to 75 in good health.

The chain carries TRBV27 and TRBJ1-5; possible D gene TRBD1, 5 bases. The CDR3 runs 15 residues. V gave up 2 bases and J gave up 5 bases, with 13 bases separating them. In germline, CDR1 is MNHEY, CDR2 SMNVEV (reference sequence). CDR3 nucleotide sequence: TGTGCCAGCAGTTTAGCGCCAAGGGGCGATCAGCCCCAGCATTTT. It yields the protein CASSLAPRGDQPQHF.

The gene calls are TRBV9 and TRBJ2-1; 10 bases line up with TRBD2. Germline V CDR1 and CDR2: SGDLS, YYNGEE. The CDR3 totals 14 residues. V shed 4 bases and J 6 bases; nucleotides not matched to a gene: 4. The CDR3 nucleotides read TGTGCCAGCAGCCGGGCTAGCGGGAGCAATGAGCAGTTCTTC. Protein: CASSRASGSNEQFF.

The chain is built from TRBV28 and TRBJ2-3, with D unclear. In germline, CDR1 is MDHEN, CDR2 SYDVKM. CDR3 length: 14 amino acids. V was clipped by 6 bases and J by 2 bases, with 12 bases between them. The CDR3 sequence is CASRGGVYTDTQYF. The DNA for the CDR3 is TGTGCCAGCAGAGGTGGGGTATACACAGATACGCAGTATTTT.

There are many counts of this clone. The CDR3 spells CASSKAKISSYNSPLHF. DNA of the CDR3: TGTGCCAGCAGCAAAGCTAAGATTAGCTCCTATAATTCACCCCTCCACTTT. The chain combines TRBV21-1 with TRBJ1-6. TRBV21-1 is described as a pseudogene. The CDR3 sequence is 17 residues long.

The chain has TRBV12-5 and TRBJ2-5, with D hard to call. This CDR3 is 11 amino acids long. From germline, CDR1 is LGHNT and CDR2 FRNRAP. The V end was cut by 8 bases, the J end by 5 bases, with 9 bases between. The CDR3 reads CASSSLETQYF. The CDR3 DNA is TGTGCTAGTTCTTCGTTGGAGACCCAGTACTTC.

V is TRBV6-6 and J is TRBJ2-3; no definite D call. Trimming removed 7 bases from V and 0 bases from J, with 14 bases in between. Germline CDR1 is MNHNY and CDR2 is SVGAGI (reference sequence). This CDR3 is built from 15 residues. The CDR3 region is CASTPDGSSTDTQYF. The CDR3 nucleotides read TGTGCCAGCACCCCCGACGGGTCTAGCACAGATACGCAGTATTTT.

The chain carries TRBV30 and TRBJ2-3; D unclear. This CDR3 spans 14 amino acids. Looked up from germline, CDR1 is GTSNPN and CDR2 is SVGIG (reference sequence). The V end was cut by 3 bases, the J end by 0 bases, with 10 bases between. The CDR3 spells CAWRVAASTDTQYF. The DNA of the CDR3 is TGTGCCTGGAGGGTAGCAGCTAGCACAGATACGCAGTATTTT.

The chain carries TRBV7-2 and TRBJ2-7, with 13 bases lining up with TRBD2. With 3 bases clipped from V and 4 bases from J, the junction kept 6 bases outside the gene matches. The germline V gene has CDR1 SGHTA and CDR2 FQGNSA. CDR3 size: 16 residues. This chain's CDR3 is CASSFAGLAGVYEQYF. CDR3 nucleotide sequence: TGTGCCAGCAGCTTCGCAGGACTAGCGGGAGTGTACGAGCAGTACTTC.

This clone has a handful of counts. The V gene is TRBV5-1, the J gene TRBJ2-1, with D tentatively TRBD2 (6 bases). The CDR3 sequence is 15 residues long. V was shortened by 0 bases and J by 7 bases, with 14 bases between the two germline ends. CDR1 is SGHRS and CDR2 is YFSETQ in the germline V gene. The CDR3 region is CASSLVGTEENEQFF. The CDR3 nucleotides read TGCGCCAGCAGCTTGGTAGGGACTGAGGAAAATGAGCAGTTCTTC. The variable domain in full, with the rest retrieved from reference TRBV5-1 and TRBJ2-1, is KAGVTQTPRYLIKTRGQQVTLSCSPISGHRSVSWYQQTPGQGLQFLFEYFSETQRNKGNFPGRFSGRQFSNSRSEMNVSTLELGDSALYLCASSLVGTEENEQFFGPGTRLTVL.

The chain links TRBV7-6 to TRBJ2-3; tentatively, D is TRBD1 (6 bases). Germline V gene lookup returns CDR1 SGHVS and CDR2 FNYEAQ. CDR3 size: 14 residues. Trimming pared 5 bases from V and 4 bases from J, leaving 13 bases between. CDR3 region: CASSLQGYADTQYF. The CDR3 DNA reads TGTGCCAGCAGCCTTCAGGGGTACGCAGATACGCAGTATTTT.

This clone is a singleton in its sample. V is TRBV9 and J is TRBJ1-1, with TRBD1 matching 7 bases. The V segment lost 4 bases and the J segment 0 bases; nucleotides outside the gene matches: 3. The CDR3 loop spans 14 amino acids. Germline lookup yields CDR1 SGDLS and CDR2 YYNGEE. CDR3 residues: CASSRQGVNTEAFF. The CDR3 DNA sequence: TGTGCCAGCAGCCGACAGGGAGTGAACACTGAAGCTTTCTTT. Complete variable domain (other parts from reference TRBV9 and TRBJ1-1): DSGVTQTPKHLITATGQRVTLRCSPRSGDLSVYWYQQSLDQGLQFLIQYYNGEERAKGNILERFSAQQFPDLHSELNLSSLELGDSALYFCASSRQGVNTEAFFGQGTRLTVV.

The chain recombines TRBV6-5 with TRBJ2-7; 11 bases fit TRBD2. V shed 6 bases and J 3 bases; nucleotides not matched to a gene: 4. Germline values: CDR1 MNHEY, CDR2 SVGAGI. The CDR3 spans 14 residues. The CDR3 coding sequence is TGTGCCAGCAGCTTGACTAGCGGGATCTACGAGCAGTACGTC. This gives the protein CASSLTSGIYEQYV.

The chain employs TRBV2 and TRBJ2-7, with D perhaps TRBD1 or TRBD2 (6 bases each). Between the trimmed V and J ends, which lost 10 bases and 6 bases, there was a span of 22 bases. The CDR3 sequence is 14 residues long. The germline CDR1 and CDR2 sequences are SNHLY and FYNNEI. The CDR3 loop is CATGGRSTGVEQYV. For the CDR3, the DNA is TGTGCCACTGGGGGGCGCTCGACAGGTGTCGAGCAGTACGTC.

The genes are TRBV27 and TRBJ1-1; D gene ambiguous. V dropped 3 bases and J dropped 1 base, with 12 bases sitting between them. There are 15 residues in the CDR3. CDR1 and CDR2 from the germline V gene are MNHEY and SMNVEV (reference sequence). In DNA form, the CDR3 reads TGTGCCAGCAGTTTCCGTCAACATTCGAACACTGAAGCTTTCTTT. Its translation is CASSFRQHSNTEAFF.

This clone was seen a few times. CDR3 in amino acids: CASSPTDSNTGELFF. The DNA for the CDR3 is TGTGCCAGCTCACCAACTGATTCTAACACCGGGGAGCTGTTTTTT. The chain joins TRBV18 to TRBJ2-2; no clear D. This CDR3 has 15 residues. Trimming shortened V by 2 bases and J by 2 bases, and 9 bases separated the two germline ends. Germline V gene sequence: CDR1 KGHSH, CDR2 LQKENI.

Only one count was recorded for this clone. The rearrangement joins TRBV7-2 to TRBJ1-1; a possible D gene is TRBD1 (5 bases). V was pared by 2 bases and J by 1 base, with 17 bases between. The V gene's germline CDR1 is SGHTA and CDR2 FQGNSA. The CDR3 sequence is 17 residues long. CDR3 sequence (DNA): TGTGCCAGCAGCTTAAATTCTCTCGACAGAACGAACACTGAAGCTTTCTTT. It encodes CASSLNSLDRTNTEAFF.

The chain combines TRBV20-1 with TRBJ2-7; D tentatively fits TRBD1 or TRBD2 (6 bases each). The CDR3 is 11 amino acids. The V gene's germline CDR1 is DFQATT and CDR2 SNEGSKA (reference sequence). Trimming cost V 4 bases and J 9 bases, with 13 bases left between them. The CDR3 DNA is TGCAGTGCTACCAGGGGAGGCTCGCAGTACTTC. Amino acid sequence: CSATRGGSQYF.

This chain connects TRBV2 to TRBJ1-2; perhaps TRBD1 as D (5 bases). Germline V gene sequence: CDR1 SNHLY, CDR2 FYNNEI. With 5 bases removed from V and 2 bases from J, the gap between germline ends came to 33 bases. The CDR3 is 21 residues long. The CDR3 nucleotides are TGTGCCAGCAGTAAGCCCCTTCCCCCCCAACTTTGGTCCGGGGCAAACTATGGCTACACCTTC. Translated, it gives CASSKPLPPQLWSGANYGYTF.

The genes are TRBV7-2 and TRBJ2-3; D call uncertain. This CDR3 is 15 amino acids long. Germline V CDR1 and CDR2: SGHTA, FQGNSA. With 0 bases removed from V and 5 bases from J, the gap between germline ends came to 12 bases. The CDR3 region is CASSLASLRGDTQYF. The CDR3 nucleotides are TGTGCCAGCAGCTTAGCAAGTCTGAGAGGAGATACGCAGTATTTT.

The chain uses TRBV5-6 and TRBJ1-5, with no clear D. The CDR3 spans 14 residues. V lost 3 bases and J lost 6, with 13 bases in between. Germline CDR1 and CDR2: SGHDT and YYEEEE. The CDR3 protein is CASSSRRDGQPQHF. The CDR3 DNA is TGTGCCAGCAGCTCTCGCCGCGACGGTCAGCCCCAGCATTTT.

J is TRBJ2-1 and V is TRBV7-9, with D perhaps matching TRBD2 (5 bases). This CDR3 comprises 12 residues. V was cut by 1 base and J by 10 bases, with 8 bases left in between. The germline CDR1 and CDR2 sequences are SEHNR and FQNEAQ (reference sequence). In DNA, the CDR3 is TGTGCCAGCAGCTTAGAGCGGTTCGAGCAGTTCTTC. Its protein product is CASSLERFEQFF.

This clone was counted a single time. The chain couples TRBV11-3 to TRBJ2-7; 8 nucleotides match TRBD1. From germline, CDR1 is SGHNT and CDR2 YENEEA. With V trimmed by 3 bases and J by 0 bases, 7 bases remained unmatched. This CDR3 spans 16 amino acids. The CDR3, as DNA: TGTGCCAGCAGCTTCCCGGACAGGGTGGGCTCCTACGAGCAGTACTTC. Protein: CASSFPDRVGSYEQYF.

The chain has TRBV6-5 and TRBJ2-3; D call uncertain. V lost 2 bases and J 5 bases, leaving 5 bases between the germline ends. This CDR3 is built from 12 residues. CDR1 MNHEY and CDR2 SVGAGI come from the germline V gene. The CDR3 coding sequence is TGTGCCAGCAGTTACCTCCTAGATACGCAGTATTTT. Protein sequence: CASSYLLDTQYF.

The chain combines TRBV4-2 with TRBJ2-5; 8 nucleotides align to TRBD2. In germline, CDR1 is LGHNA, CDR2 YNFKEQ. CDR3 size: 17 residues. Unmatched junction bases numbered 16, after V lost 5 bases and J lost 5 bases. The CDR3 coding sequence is TGTGCCAGCAGCACGAGTCATAGCGGGACAACCCGGGAGACCCAGTACTTC. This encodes CASSTSHSGTTRETQYF.

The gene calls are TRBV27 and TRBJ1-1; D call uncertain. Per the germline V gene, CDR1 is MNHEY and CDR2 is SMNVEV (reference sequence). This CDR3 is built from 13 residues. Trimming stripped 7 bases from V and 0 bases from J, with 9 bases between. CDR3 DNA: TGTGCCAGCAAGCACAGATTGAACACTGAAGCTTTCTTT. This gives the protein CASKHRLNTEAFF.

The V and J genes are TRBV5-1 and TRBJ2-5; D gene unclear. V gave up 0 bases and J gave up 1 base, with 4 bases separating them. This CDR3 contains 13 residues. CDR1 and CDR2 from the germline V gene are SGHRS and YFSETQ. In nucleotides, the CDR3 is TGCGCCAGCAGCTTGGCCCTCCAAGAGACCCAGTACTTC. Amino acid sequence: CASSLALQETQYF.

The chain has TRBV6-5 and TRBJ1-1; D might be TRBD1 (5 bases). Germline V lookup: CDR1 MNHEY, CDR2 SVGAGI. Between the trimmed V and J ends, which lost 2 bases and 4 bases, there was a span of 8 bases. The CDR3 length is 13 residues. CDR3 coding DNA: TGTGCCAGCAGTTACCAGGGCAGCACTGAAGCTTTCTTT. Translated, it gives CASSYQGSTEAFF.

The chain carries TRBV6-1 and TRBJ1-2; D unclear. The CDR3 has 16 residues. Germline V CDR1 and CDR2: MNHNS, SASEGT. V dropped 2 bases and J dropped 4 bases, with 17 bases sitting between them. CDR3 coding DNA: TGTGCCAGCAGTGAACCTCGCCAAGGATCTGGCTATGGCTACACCTTC. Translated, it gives CASSEPRQGSGYGYTF.

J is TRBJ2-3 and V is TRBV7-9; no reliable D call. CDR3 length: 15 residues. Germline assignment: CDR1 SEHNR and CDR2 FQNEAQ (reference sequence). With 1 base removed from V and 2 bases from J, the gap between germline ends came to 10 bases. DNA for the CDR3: TGTGCCAGCAGCTTAGTCTCCCTAGTCACAGATACGCAGTATTTT. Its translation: CASSLVSLVTDTQYF.

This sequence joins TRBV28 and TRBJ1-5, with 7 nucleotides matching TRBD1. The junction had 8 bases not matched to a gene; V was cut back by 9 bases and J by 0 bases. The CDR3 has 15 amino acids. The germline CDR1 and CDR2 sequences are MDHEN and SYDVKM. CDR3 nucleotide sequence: TGTGCCAGTGGGCCAACAGGGGATAGCAATCAGCCCCAGCATTTT. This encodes CASGPTGDSNQPQHF.